This TCR beta chain was identified during a study of blood T cell repertoires in COVID-19. Across the study: Specimens from acute and convalescent COVID-19 originated in the United States, Italy and Spain. T cells, B-cell-depleted T cells, or PBMCs provided the cDNA or gDNA that served as material.

Per the study methods: Quantification of nucleated cells was approximated via reference gene primer amplification. Assay used: immunoSEQ multiplex PCR; TCRdb lists only in-frame clones, some missing. That table is the source of V, J and clone size, and D and trimming were worked out from the DNA. The sample holds some 58,000 clones, 80% to 90% seen once. V was clipped by 4 bases and J by 6 bases; unmatched bases: 5. The CDR3 has 15 residues. Germline loops: CDR1 SGHNT, CDR2 YYREEE (reference sequence). The chain carries TRBV5-4 and TRBJ2-3, with 13 bases that match TRBD2. Sequenced: peripheral blood. This clonotype was obtained from a human donor in a cohort sampled during active COVID-19. CDR3 sequence reads: CASSQLAGGRDTQYF. The CDR3, as DNA: TGTGCCAGCAGCCAACTAGCGGGAGGGCGGGATACGCAGTATTTT.